Given below is one T cell receptor (beta chain) in context. This table comes from immunoSEQ multiplex PCR, and its TCRdb copy is limited to in-frame clones, with some not included. The sample lists around 330,000 clones; around 72% were seen once. The CDR3 length is 16 residues. Germline CDR1 is SGHDT and CDR2 is YYEEEE. V was cut by 4 bases and J by 7 bases, with 24 bases left in between. The data were obtained in a study of shared clonotypes between healthy human individuals. The sequencing sample was made of memory CD4+ T cells sorted from blood. Stated subset: CD45RA-negative fraction. The receptor comes from a man younger than 40 in good health. The chain couples TRBV5-6 to TRBJ2-7; weak D call: TRBD1 (8 bases). In DNA, the CDR3 is TGTGCCAGCAGCCCGGACAGGGAGGGACTGCAATATGAGCAGTACTTC. Amino acids: CASSPDREGLQYEQYF.